The clone carrying this T cell receptor beta chain turned up a few times. The data were obtained in a study of shared clonotypes between healthy human individuals. Some clones are missing from TCRdb's copy, which holds only in-frame ones; the method was immunoSEQ multiplex PCR. The sample includes roughly 770,000 clones, about 96% of them seen just once. Naive CD8 populations comprised CD45RO-negative cells positively selected for CCR7, excluding terminally differentiated effector memory CD45RA+ cells. This CDR3 spans 14 amino acids. J was trimmed by 4 bases and V by 11 bases; bases with no gene match: 13. The V gene's germline CDR1 is MNHEY and CDR2 SMNVEV (reference sequence).

Sequenced sample: naive CD8+ T cells sorted from blood. This rearrangement joins TRBV27 to TRBJ2-7, with 8 bases identical to TRBD2. This TCR came from a man aged 25-45 years in good health. CDR3 nucleotides: TGTGCCGCCGCCCCGGGACTAGGGGGTTACGAGCAGTACTTC. Translated, it gives CAAAPGLGGYEQYF.